This TCR beta chain originates from a study of blood T cell repertoires in COVID-19. Study-level information: The cDNA or gDNA used as material had been derived from T cells, B-cell-depleted T cells, or PBMCs.

Original processing methods: Cell counts per sample came from amplifying reference gene primers. Sequencing was performed with immunoSEQ multiplex PCR; in TCRdb, only in-frame clones are kept and a portion is missing. The V and J calls and clone size were taken over from that table, and D and trimming were inferred from the DNA. The table includes 21,000 or so clones, approximately 90% detected once. This CDR3 comprises 12 residues. Trimming took off 5 bases at V and 2 bases at J, with 6 bases between the two ends. CDR1 LNHDA and CDR2 SQIVND come from the germline V gene (reference sequence). The genes are TRBV19 and TRBJ1-1, with D hard to call. The clonotype was recovered from a man aged 50 to 59 with active COVID-19. The sample comprised peripheral blood. The CDR3 sequence: CASSPLNTEAFF. CDR3 coding DNA: TGTGCCAGTAGTCCCCTTAACACTGAAGCTTTCTTT.